Detailed here is one TCR beta chain. Its antigen is unknown. These data belong to a study of beta chain features in type 1 diabetes. Study-level information: There was similarity between patients and healthy donors in age, gender and cell yields.

Overall study results and limits: Patients with type 1 diabetes carried fewer insertions and had more deletions at their VDJ junctions. Moderate but significant shortening of TCRB CDR3s was recorded in all four CD4+ subsets from Type 1 diabetes patients.

The authors reverse transcribed all of the isolated RNA, so sequencing captured expressed TCRB transcripts. The protocol was immunoSEQ multiplex PCR, while the TCRdb copy is restricted to in-frame clones and leaves out a portion. This table holds fewer than 450,000 clones, approximately 12% found once. It was via CD45RO/CCR7/CD25/CD127/CD95/CD27 that CD4+ naive, central memory, regulatory and stem cell-like memory cells were sorted. Losses at the gene ends were 2 bases for V and 7 bases for J; bases not matched to a gene: 4. The CDR3 is made up of 13 amino acids. The germline V gene encodes CDR1 MNHNY and CDR2 SVGAGI (reference sequence).

This receptor was taken from a woman younger than 30 with type 1 diabetes. This chain connects TRBV6-6 to TRBJ2-5; 7 positions agree with TRBD2. Sequencing was performed on naive CD4+ T cells from blood. CDR3 nucleotide sequence: TGTGCCAGCAGTTACCGGTGGGAGGGGACCCAGTACTTC. Encoded protein: CASSYRWEGTQYF.